This T cell receptor (beta chain) was sequenced for a study of shared clonotypes between healthy human individuals. Sequencing was performed with immunoSEQ multiplex PCR; in TCRdb, only in-frame clones are kept and a portion is missing. The table has more than 550,000 clones, around 70% seen once. Per the germline V gene, CDR1 is SGHRS and CDR2 is YFSETQ. The CDR3 is 14 residues long. With 2 bases removed from V and 6 bases from J, the gap between germline ends came to 14 bases. The chain is built from TRBV5-1 and TRBJ1-2; no definite D call. The sequenced sample was memory CD4+ T cells sorted from blood. Subset here: CD45RA-negative fraction. The source of this sequence is a woman under 40 in good health. Here the CDR3 reads CASSFLDDTHGYTF. In DNA form, the CDR3 reads TGCGCCAGCAGCTTCCTTGATGACACCCATGGCTACACCTTC.